This TCR beta chain was retrieved from a study of CD8 T cells in ankylosing spondylitis. A quantitative 5'-RACE method, one with molecular barcodes, was used to make TCR beta libraries. TCRdb processed the 5' RACE reads anew with MiXCR; each CDR3 protein has one entry. The data contain 250,000 to 400,000 distinct CDR3 sequences, around a tenth of them singletons. Trimming took 4 bases from V and 5 from J, leaving 12 bases between them. The CDR3 length is 14 residues. CDR1 MDHEN and CDR2 SYDVKM come from the germline V gene. Findings of the study overall: Some of the motif variants had earlier been found in reactive arthritis patients' fluid and blood. In ankylosing spondylitis patients, matched synovial fluid reportedly showed significant enrichment of disease-linked clones. There was a TCR beta motif, made of roughly eight highly homologous variants, that appeared characteristic of ankylosing spondylitis blood.

This clonotype was observed a few times. Its cognate antigen is unknown. V is TRBV28 and J is TRBJ1-5; a weak D match, TRBD1 (5 bases). The TCR sequence derives from a female donor with ankylosing spondylitis or in good health (not recorded which). Material for sequencing was blood, either unsorted or a sorted T cell fraction (not recorded which). The CDR3 protein is CASSWGGEYQPQHF. The CDR3, as DNA: TGTGCCAGCAGTTGGGGGGGGGAATATCAGCCCCAGCATTTT.